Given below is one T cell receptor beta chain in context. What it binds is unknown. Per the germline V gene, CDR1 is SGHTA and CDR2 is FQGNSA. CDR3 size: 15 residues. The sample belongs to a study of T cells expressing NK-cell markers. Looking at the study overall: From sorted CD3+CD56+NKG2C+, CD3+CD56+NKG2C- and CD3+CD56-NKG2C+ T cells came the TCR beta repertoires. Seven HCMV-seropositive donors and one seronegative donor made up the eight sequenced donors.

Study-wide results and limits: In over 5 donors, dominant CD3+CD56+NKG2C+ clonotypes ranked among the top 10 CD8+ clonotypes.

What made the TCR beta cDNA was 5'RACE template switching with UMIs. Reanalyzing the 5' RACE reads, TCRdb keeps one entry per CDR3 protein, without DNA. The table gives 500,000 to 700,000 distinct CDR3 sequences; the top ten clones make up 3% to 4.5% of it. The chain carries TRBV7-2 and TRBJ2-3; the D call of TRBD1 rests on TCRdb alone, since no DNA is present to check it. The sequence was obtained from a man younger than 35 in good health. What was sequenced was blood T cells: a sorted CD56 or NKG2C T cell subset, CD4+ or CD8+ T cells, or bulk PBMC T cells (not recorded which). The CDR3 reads CASSFNRGGTDTQYF. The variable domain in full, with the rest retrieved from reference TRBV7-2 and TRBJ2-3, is GAGVSQSPSNKVTEKGKDVELRCDPISGHTALYWYRQSLGQGLEFLIYFQGNSAPDKSGLPSDRFSAERTGGSVSTLTIQRTQQEDSAVYLCASSFNRGGTDTQYFGPGTRLTVL.